Described below is a single T cell receptor beta chain sequence and its context. Its specificity is unknown. The data derive from a study of T cell responses to AZD1222 COVID-19 vaccine. Overall study context: Second-dose intervals of approximately 4 or approximately 12 weeks were pooled. Study results and limitations: Once two AZD1222 doses were given, Spike-specific TCR breadth and depth went up.

The protocol was immunoSEQ multiplex PCR, while the TCRdb copy is restricted to in-frame clones and leaves out a portion. In the table there are about 160,000 clones, around 90% of which are singletons. This CDR3 has 13 residues. The germline gives CDR1 SGHNT, CDR2 YENEEA. V was cut by 5 bases and J by 0 bases, with 5 bases left in between. The chain uses TRBV11-3 and TRBJ1-5; unclear D gene. Source: peripheral blood, taken on day 0 of AZD1222 vaccination. The sequence was obtained from an adult in good health. The CDR3 loop reads CASSRYSNQPQHF. The CDR3 region has the DNA TGTGCCAGCAGCCGATATAGCAATCAGCCCCAGCATTTT. The whole variable domain, filled in from reference TRBV11-3 and TRBJ1-5, reads EAGVVQSPRYKIIEKKQPVAFWCNPISGHNTLYWYLQNLGQGPELLIRYENEEAVDDSQLPKDRFSAERLKGVDSTLKIQPAELGDSAVYLCASSRYSNQPQHFGDGTRLSIL.